What follows are 31 T cell receptor beta chains derived from one specimen sequenced in a study of CD8+CD57+ T cells in acquired aplastic anemia. For CDR3 and TCR beta VDJ profiling, genomic DNA was the template used. TCRdb recomputed calls from the reads with MiXCR, one row per CDR3 protein. Among roughly 130,000 distinct CDR3 sequences listed, 48% were seen once. Sample: sorted CD4+, CD8+, or CD8+CD57+ T cells (not recorded which) from PBMCs. The receptors were gathered from a human donor in good health, serving as a control.

This clonotype was observed many times. This chain uses TRBV20-1 with TRBJ1-5, with D maybe TRBD1 (5 bases). CDR1 and CDR2 (germline): DFQATT, SNEGSKA (reference sequence). This CDR3 is 13 amino acids long. Trimming took 3 bases from V and 4 from J, leaving 10 bases between them. Written as DNA, the CDR3 is TGCAGTGCTAGTGGGGGGGGGAATCAGCCCCAGCATTTT. It translates to CSASGGGNQPQHF.

This clonotype was seen ten or more times. This chain links TRBV12-3 or TRBV12-4 with TRBJ1-1; TRBD1 matches 8 bases. V lost 3 bases, J lost 4 bases, and 4 bases stayed unmatched. The CDR3 length is 14 residues. In nucleotides, the CDR3 is TGTGCCAGCAGTTTGACAGGGGAGGCCACTGAAGCTTTCTTT. Its protein is CASSLTGEATEAFF.

In this sample, this clonotype turned up many times. V and J are TRBV29-1 and TRBJ1-1, with D uncertain. Germline CDR1 and CDR2: SQVTM and ANQGSEA. The V gene lost 4 bases and the J gene lost 4 bases, with 10 bases spanning the gap. This CDR3 contains 12 residues. CDR3 amino acids: CSVGAAATEAFF. Here the CDR3 DNA reads TGCAGCGTTGGAGCGGCAGCCACTGAAGCTTTCTTT.

This clonotype was seen more than once but under ten times. Just one base apart from a much larger clone, this may be a read error. The chain has TRBV7-7 and TRBJ2-2; weak D call: TRBD2 (5 bases). Germline-derived CDR1 and CDR2 are SSHAT and FNYEAQ (reference sequence). This CDR3 has 14 amino acids. Trimming cost V 6 bases and J 4 bases, with 12 bases left between them. CDR3 in DNA: TGTGCCAGCAGTCCGGGATGGGGCACCGGGGAGCTGTTTTTT. Translating gives CASSPGWGTGELFF.

This clonotype has ten or more counts. The junction does not match germline at one end; this may be a read error. The chain couples TRBV7-9 to TRBJ2-4; 7 bases line up with TRBD1. This CDR3 comprises 16 residues. CDR1 is SEHNR and CDR2 is FQNEAQ in the germline V gene (reference sequence). The CDR3 coding sequence is TGTACCAGCAGCTTAGCCTCGACAGGGACCAAAAACATTCAGTACTTC. Translation gives CTSSLASTGTKNIQYF. Complete variable domain (other parts from reference TRBV7-9 and TRBJ2-4): DTGVSQNPRHKITKRGQNVTFRCDPISEHNRLYWYRQTLGQGPEFLTYFQNEAQLEKSRLLSDRFSAERPKGSFSTLEIQRTEQGDSAMYLCTSSLASTGTKNIQYFGAGTRLSVL.

At least ten counts were recorded for this clonotype. This rearrangement joins TRBV4-3 to TRBJ1-1, with no clear D. The V gene's germline CDR1 is LGHNA and CDR2 YSLEER. The V gene lost 4 bases and the J gene lost 3 bases, with 9 bases spanning the gap. This CDR3 region has 13 residues. The CDR3 loop is CASSPRQYTEAFF. The CDR3 nucleotides are TGCGCCAGCAGCCCCCGGCAATACACTGAAGCTTTCTTT.

Ten or more counts support this clonotype. The rearrangement links TRBV6-5 to TRBJ2-1, with TRBD1 as a possible D gene (6 bases). CDR3 length: 15 residues. Trimming stripped 3 bases from V and 1 base from J, with 10 bases between. Looked up from germline, CDR1 is MNHEY and CDR2 is SVGAGI. The CDR3 sequence is CASSYPRGSYNEQFF. CDR3 nucleotide sequence: TGTGCCAGCAGTTATCCCAGGGGATCCTACAATGAGCAGTTCTTC.

The gene calls are TRBV15 and TRBJ2-1; 9 bases fit TRBD1. With V trimmed by 10 bases and J by 7 bases, 14 bases remained unmatched. The CDR3 is 15 residues long. From germline, CDR1 is LNHNV and CDR2 YYDKDF (reference sequence). The CDR3 region is CASRFRDRVVNEQFF. The CDR3 DNA is TGTGCCAGCCGCTTTCGGGACAGGGTTGTAAATGAGCAGTTCTTC.

This clonotype was detected many times. The chain employs TRBV5-8 and TRBJ1-1, with 8 bases identical to TRBD1. Germline loops: CDR1 SGHTS, CDR2 YDEGEE. This CDR3 has 16 residues. Losses at the gene ends were 1 base for V and 6 bases for J; bases not matched to a gene: 11. The CDR3 loop reads CASSLRTGKTLAEAFF. The CDR3 bases are TGTGCCAGCAGCTTGCGGACAGGGAAGACTCTAGCTGAAGCTTTCTTT.

Worth noting for this clonotype: A read error may explain this, as a much larger clone is one base away. The chain couples TRBV5-5 to TRBJ2-7, with 8 bases that match TRBD2. Trimming at V came to 3 bases and at J to 7 bases, leaving 15 bases not matched to a gene. The V gene's germline CDR1 is SGHKS and CDR2 YYEKEE (reference sequence). The CDR3 extends over 16 amino acids. The CDR3 DNA reads as TGTGCCAGCAGCTCCCAACCGGGACTAGTGGGCAATGAGCAGTACTTC. Its protein product is CASSSQPGLVGNEQYF.

This chain uses TRBV2 with TRBJ1-1; D remains unclear. CDR3 length equals 12 residues. Germline lookup yields CDR1 SNHLY and CDR2 FYNNEI. The V end was cut by 3 bases, the J end by 10 bases, with 12 bases between. CDR3: CASSEDGVGAFF. CDR3 in DNA: TGTGCCAGCAGTGAGGATGGGGTTGGAGCTTTCTTT.

The V call is TRBV2, the J call TRBJ2-5; 8 bases map to TRBD1. This CDR3 has 14 residues. In germline, CDR1 is SNHLY, CDR2 FYNNEI. With V trimmed by 6 bases and J by 9 bases, 12 bases remained unmatched. The CDR3 region has the DNA TGTGCCAGCAGGCAACTCGACAGGGGCCAGCCCCAGTACTTC. This codes for CASRQLDRGQPQYF.

DNA of the CDR3: TGTGCCAGCAGTTACTCGCGGACTAGCGGGGGGCGGTCGCAGTTCTTC. Amino acid sequence: CASSYSRTSGGRSQFF. The V gene is TRBV6-5, the J gene TRBJ2-1; 14 bases map to TRBD2. After removal of 0 bases from V and 12 bases from J, the junction contained 7 bases not matched to a gene. The CDR3 runs 16 residues. Looked up from germline, CDR1 is MNHEY and CDR2 is SVGAGI.

The chain joins TRBV2 to TRBJ2-2; a weak D match, TRBD1 (5 bases). The CDR3 runs 15 residues. Looked up from germline, CDR1 is SNHLY and CDR2 is FYNNEI. Trimming pared 3 bases from V and 1 base from J, leaving 9 bases between. The CDR3 bases are TGTGCCAGCAGTGACCCAGGGATGAACACCGGGGAGCTGTTTTTT. Amino acids: CASSDPGMNTGELFF.

This chain links TRBV10-3 with TRBJ2-7, with TRBD2 matching over 11 bases. Germline CDR1 reads ENHRY; CDR2 reads SYGVKD. The length of the CDR3 is 17 residues. V gave up 8 bases and J gave up 0 bases; unmatched junction bases: 12. For the CDR3, the DNA is TGTGCCATCGACCCCGGGACTAGCGGCGACAGCTCCTACGAGCAGTACTTC. It encodes CAIDPGTSGDSSYEQYF.

The rearrangement links TRBV25-1 to TRBJ1-6; D uncertain. The germline V gene has CDR1 MGHDK and CDR2 SYGVNS. The V and J ends lost 1 base and 8 bases respectively, with 21 bases between them. The length of the CDR3 is 18 residues. The CDR3, as DNA: TGTGCCAGCAGTGAATTGGGGTCGGCCTATCTTATAGATTCACCCCTCCACTTT. Translation gives CASSELGSAYLIDSPLHF. Combining the CDR3 with reference TRBV25-1 and TRBJ1-6 gives the whole variable domain EADIYQTPRYLVIGTGKKITLECSQTMGHDKMYWYQQDPGMELHLIHYSYGVNSTEKGDLSSESTVSRIRTEHFPLTLESARPSHTSQYLCASSELGSAYLIDSPLHFGNGTRLTVT.

This rearrangement joins TRBV7-8 to TRBJ2-5; 8 bases align to TRBD2. CDR3 length: 15 residues. The germline gives CDR1 SGHVS, CDR2 FQNEAQ. The J segment lost 1 base and the V segment lost 2 bases, leaving 3 bases of the junction unmatched. CDR3 nucleotide sequence: TGTGCCAGCAGCTTATTCCGGGGGGGCCAAGAGACCCAGTACTTC. Amino acids: CASSLFRGGQETQYF.

The chain combines TRBV2 with TRBJ2-1; weak D call: TRBD1 (6 bases). Per germline, CDR1 SNHLY and CDR2 FYNNEI. V gave up 5 bases and J gave up 8 bases, with 16 bases separating them. This CDR3 has 14 residues. CDR3 amino acids: CASSMVRGLDEQFF. The CDR3 region has the DNA TGTGCCAGCAGTATGGTCAGGGGCCTAGATGAGCAGTTCTTC.

This clonotype was detected only a few times. DNA of the CDR3: TGTGCCAGCAGACCCCGGACAGGCCCTCTCTCTGGGGCCAACGTCCTGACTTTC. This sequence encodes CASRPRTGPLSGANVLTF. V usage is TRBV6-2 or TRBV6-3 and J usage is TRBJ2-6; TRBD1 agrees at 7 bases. CDR3 size: 18 residues. Germline-derived CDR1 and CDR2 are MNHEY and SVGEGT. V trimming: 6 bases; J trimming: 0 bases; junction bases outside the gene matches: 11.

About this clonotype itself: Compared with germline, one end of the junction differs, possibly owing to a read error. This sequence joins TRBV15 and TRBJ2-7; no firm D call. The CDR3 runs 13 residues. Germline CDR1 is LNHNV and CDR2 is YYDKDF (reference sequence). The CDR3 spells CATSRVVTDEQHF. Here the CDR3 DNA reads TGTGCCACCAGCAGAGTAGTGACCGACGAGCAGCACTTC. Using reference TRBV15 and TRBJ2-7 for the parts outside the CDR3, the full variable domain is DAMVIQNPRYQVTQFGKPVTLSCSQTLNHNVMYWYQQKSSQAPKLLFHYYDKDFNNEADTPDNFQSRRPNTSFCFLDIRSPGLGDTAMYLCATSRVVTDEQHFGPGTRLTVT.

This clonotype has a handful of counts. The rearrangement joins TRBV29-1 to TRBJ2-7; D unresolved. Per the germline V gene, CDR1 is SQVTM and CDR2 is ANQGSEA. V shed 0 bases and J shed 4 bases, with 7 bases lying between them. This CDR3 spans 12 amino acids. This CDR3 is CSVEEPRYEQYF. The CDR3 DNA reads TGCAGCGTTGAAGAGCCCCGTTACGAGCAGTACTTC.

The chain is built from TRBV29-1 and TRBJ2-7; 7 bases match TRBD1. Germline trimming cut 8 bases from V and 2 bases from J; bases unmatched to any gene: 6. Germline V gene lookup returns CDR1 SQVTM and CDR2 ANQGSEA. This CDR3 spans 12 amino acids. CDR3 nucleotides: TGCAGCTTAGACAGGGCGCCCTACGAGCAGTACTTC. It yields the protein CSLDRAPYEQYF.

V is TRBV24-1 and J is TRBJ2-6, with TRBD1 matching over 8 bases. V was pared by 6 bases and J by 3 bases, with 6 bases of the junction left unmatched. Looked up from germline, CDR1 is KGHDR and CDR2 is SFDVKD. This CDR3 is built from 16 residues. In DNA form, the CDR3 reads TGTGCCACCAGTATAAGCAGGGGGCTTGGGGCCAACGTCCTGACTTTC. Amino acids: CATSISRGLGANVLTF.

Turning to this clonotype: A much more abundant neighbour one base away suggests this may be a read error. This chain uses TRBV2 with TRBJ1-2; D possibly corresponds to TRBD1 (5 bases). The CDR3 contains 13 residues. Per germline, CDR1 SNHLY and CDR2 FYNNEI. Between the trimmed V and J ends, which lost 4 bases and 8 bases, there was a span of 14 bases. CDR3 protein: CASSGGGSFGYTF. CDR3 coding DNA: TGTGCCAGCAGTGGGGGGGGAAGCTTCGGCTACACCTTC.

This clonotype was recorded many times. The rearrangement links TRBV20-1 to TRBJ1-5; a weak D match, TRBD1 (6 bases). Trimming removed 7 bases at V and 6 bases at J, with 22 bases between. CDR3 length: 15 amino acids. Germline loops: CDR1 DFQATT, CDR2 SNEGSKA (reference sequence). DNA of the CDR3: TGCAGTGGGGTGTCACACAGGGAGGGTGGTCAGCCCCAGCATTTT. This sequence encodes CSGVSHREGGQPQHF.

The CDR3 DNA is TGTGCCAGCATGACGCAGGGTGAAAAACTGTTTTTT. Translation: CASMTQGEKLFF. The V call is TRBV2, the J call TRBJ1-4; D perhaps matches TRBD1 (5 bases). CDR1 and CDR2 from the germline V gene are SNHLY and FYNNEI. The CDR3 runs to 12 residues. V dropped 7 bases and J dropped 7 bases, with 10 bases sitting between them.

The rearrangement links TRBV6-2 or TRBV6-3 to TRBJ1-2; 9 bases line up with TRBD1. Trimming removed 6 bases from V and 7 bases from J; junction bases left unmatched: 12. Germline V CDR1 and CDR2: MNHEY, SVGEGT. This CDR3 has 15 residues. This CDR3 reads CASRNHRDRVVGYTF. The CDR3 DNA reads TGTGCCAGCAGAAACCACCGGGACAGGGTTGTTGGCTACACCTTC.

V is TRBV24-1 and J is TRBJ2-7; 9 bases line up with TRBD1. This CDR3 region has 15 residues. Trimming took 6 bases from V and 1 from J; bases not matched to a gene: 6. Germline-derived CDR1 and CDR2 are KGHDR and SFDVKD. This CDR3 reads CATSCPGQGSYEQYF. DNA for the CDR3: TGTGCCACCAGTTGCCCGGGACAGGGATCCTACGAGCAGTACTTC.

The chain links TRBV11-1 to TRBJ1-4; no definite D call. V was cut by 0 bases and J by 0 bases, with 8 bases left in between. The CDR3 loop spans 16 amino acids. Germline CDR1 SGHAT, CDR2 FQDESV (reference sequence). CDR3 loop: CASSLARRATNEKLFF. The CDR3 DNA is TGTGCCAGCAGCTTAGCGAGGCGAGCAACTAATGAAAAACTGTTTTTT.

To note about this clonotype: At one end, the junction sequence differs from germline, possibly due to a read error. The chain has TRBV20-1 and TRBJ1-2; D is possibly TRBD1 (5 bases). The CDR3 loop spans 15 amino acids. Germline CDR1 reads DFQATT; CDR2 reads SNEGSKA (reference sequence). CDR3 DNA: TGCGGTGCTACTTTGCCACGGGGCAGGAACTATGGCTACACCTTC. Amino acid sequence: CGATLPRGRNYGYTF.

This clonotype has at least ten counts. The J gene is TRBJ2-5, the V gene TRBV5-1; D remains unclear. Germline V gives CDR1 SGHRS, CDR2 YFSETQ. V shed 0 bases and J shed 3 bases, with 6 bases lying between them. This CDR3 is 13 amino acids long. CDR3 sequence (DNA): TGCGCCAGCAGCTTGGGGCAGGAAGAGACCCAGTACTTC. Translating it yields CASSLGQEETQYF.